This T cell receptor beta chain originates from a study of T-cell memory formation after mild COVID-19. Overall study: Most TCR clusters belonged to a single donor.

Comments on this clonotype: The antigen is not known.

CDR3 length: 13 amino acids. Germline V lookup: CDR1 SGHRS, CDR2 YFSETQ. Trimming left V 0 bases short and J 8 bases short, with 9 bases between. TCRdb used MiXCR to reprocess the 5' RACE reads, holding one entry per CDR3 protein. The sample includes fewer than 700,000 distinct CDR3 sequences, 15% to 20% of them seen just once. The study's findings and limits: CM and EM subsets held most contracting CD4+ clones; EMRA held CD8+ ones. SARS-CoV-2 specificity was not confirmed for second-wave clones peaking on day 37. Later expanders leaned CD4+, whereas clones that contracted between day 15 and 85 were balanced CD4/CD8.

The V and J genes are TRBV5-1 and TRBJ2-4; D is perhaps TRBD1 (5 bases). Sequencing input: PBMCs or a T cell subset sorted from them (not recorded which). The TCR was taken from an adult woman who had mild COVID-19 (a few samples of this study predate the infection). Cell type and time point are not known. The CDR3 loop is CASSLAGIDIQYF. The CDR3 nucleotides are TGCGCCAGCAGCTTGGCAGGGATAGACATTCAGTACTTC.